The 10 T cell receptor beta chains reported below all come from one sample, sequenced in a study of blood T cell repertoires in COVID-19. The table came from immunoSEQ multiplex PCR; TCRdb's copy has only in-frame clones and leaves some out. The profile covers approximately 170,000 clones, with around 88% appearing a single time and around 3.6% taken by the ten largest. Material for sequencing was PBMCs or T cells enriched from blood (not recorded which). The receptors were sampled from a woman in her forties or fifties in a cohort exposed to, infected with or recovered from COVID-19 (not recorded which).

This clone was seen a single time. The gene calls are TRBV28 and TRBJ2-7; no clear D. The CDR3 contains 11 residues. V gave up 8 bases and J gave up 2 bases, with 7 bases separating them. The germline gives CDR1 MDHEN, CDR2 SYDVKM. DNA for the CDR3: TGTGCCAGCCTGGGCCCCTACGAGCAGTACTTC. It translates to CASLGPYEQYF.

In its sample, this clone was seen a few times. The rearrangement links TRBV7-2 to TRBJ1-5, with D possibly being TRBD1 (5 bases). Trimming pared 2 bases from V and 3 bases from J, leaving 8 bases between. This CDR3 is built from 14 residues. Germline V lookup: CDR1 SGHTA, CDR2 FQGNSA. The CDR3 DNA sequence: TGTGCCAGCAGCTTAAGCAGGGACAATCAGCCCCAGCATTTT. Its protein is CASSLSRDNQPQHF.

The chain is built from TRBV19 and TRBJ1-5; D gene ambiguous. The V and J ends lost 3 bases and 7 bases respectively, with 10 bases between them. The CDR3 runs to 13 residues. In germline, CDR1 is LNHDA, CDR2 SQIVND (reference sequence). In DNA, the CDR3 is TGTGCCAGTAGTATCGAGGGTAGCCAGCCCCAGCATTTT. Translation: CASSIEGSQPQHF.

The genes are TRBV7-2 and TRBJ2-7; D is perhaps TRBD1 (5 bases). Trimming stripped 1 base from V and 5 bases from J, with 12 bases between. Germline CDR1 SGHTA, CDR2 FQGNSA. This CDR3 region has 14 residues. The chain's CDR3 is CASSLDQGIHEQYF. The CDR3 nucleotides are TGTGCCAGCAGCTTAGATCAGGGTATCCACGAGCAGTACTTC.

This clone was counted only a few times. This chain joins TRBV15 and TRBJ1-1; 7 positions match TRBD1. The CDR3 is made up of 14 amino acids. The germline CDR1 and CDR2 sequences are LNHNV and YYDKDF (reference sequence). V was pared by 3 bases and J by 1 base, with 2 bases of the junction left unmatched. The CDR3: CATSSGTANTEAFF. The CDR3 region has the DNA TGTGCCACCAGCAGCGGGACAGCGAACACTGAAGCTTTCTTT.

This clone has just one count. The chain joins TRBV7-2 to TRBJ1-3, with D hard to call. Germline CDR1 is SGHTA and CDR2 is FQGNSA. V shed 4 bases and J shed 4 bases, with 20 bases lying between them. This CDR3 contains 17 residues. This CDR3 is CASSYKGSLSGGNTIYF. Written as DNA, the CDR3 is TGTGCCAGCAGCTATAAAGGGTCCCTCTCGGGGGGAAACACCATATATTTT.

The V gene is TRBV20-1, the J gene TRBJ2-3; D is uncertain. In germline, CDR1 is DFQATT, CDR2 SNEGSKA (reference sequence). V lost 5 bases, J lost 4 bases, and 7 bases lay in between. This CDR3 has 11 residues. The CDR3 coding sequence is TGCAGTGCTCCCGTCCCAGATACGCAGTATTTT. Translating it yields CSAPVPDTQYF.

The V call is TRBV5-1, the J call TRBJ2-1, with TRBD2 matching 9 bases. In germline, CDR1 is SGHRS, CDR2 YFSETQ. CDR3 length: 16 residues. V shed 0 bases and J 8 bases; nucleotides not matched to a gene: 9. The CDR3 loop reads CASSLEWREGVDEQFF. Here the CDR3 DNA reads TGCGCCAGCAGCTTGGAATGGCGGGAGGGGGTAGATGAGCAGTTCTTC.

This clone came up a few times. The chain has TRBV5-3 and TRBJ2-7; TRBD1 is a possible D gene (5 bases). TRBV5-3 is an open reading frame whose function is uncertain. The V gene lost 2 bases and the J gene lost 0 bases, with 15 bases spanning the gap. The CDR3 runs to 16 residues. In nucleotides, the CDR3 is TGTGCCAGAAGCTTTAGGCCGGGCGGACACTCCTACGAGCAGTACTTC. Its protein product is CARSFRPGGHSYEQYF.

This clone was observed a handful of times. This CDR3 is CAWSVGGYGEKLFF. The CDR3 region has the DNA TGTGCCTGGAGTGTAGGAGGGTACGGTGAAAAACTGTTTTTT. The chain links TRBV30 to TRBJ1-4; D is uncertain. Trimming cost V 0 bases and J 7 bases, with 12 bases left between them. This CDR3 region has 14 residues. Germline V gene sequence: CDR1 GTSNPN, CDR2 SVGIG (reference sequence).